This TCR beta chain came from a study of blood T cells in healthy people across ages. The second PCR ran about 6 to 12 cycles with a sample-barcoded 5' primer and J-beta primers. MiXCR was run by TCRdb on the 5' RACE reads, yielding one entry per CDR3 protein. Of 750,000 to 950,000 distinct CDR3 sequences in the sample, about 55% were seen once. Extraction yielded at least 6 micrograms of total RNA per sample. CDR3 length: 16 amino acids. Germline V CDR1 and CDR2: SGHRS, YFSETQ. This clonotype showed up just a few times. One end of the junction fails to match germline, which may point to a read error. The clonotype comes from a man older than 75 in good health. Sequenced: blood. The chain has TRBV5-1 and TRBJ2-6, with D possibly being TRBD1 (5 bases). The CDR3 coding sequence is TGCGCCAGCAGCTTAACTCGGAGCTCTGGGGCCGACGTCCTGACTTTC. Translation: CASSLTRSSGADVLTF.